This T cell receptor (beta chain) came from a study of low-dose radiotherapy and immunotherapy resistance in tumors. The CDR3 has 16 amino acids. Trimming removed 5 bases at V and 0 bases at J, with 12 bases between. Germline V gives CDR1 SGHDT, CDR2 YYEEEE. Priming of first-strand cDNA relied on TRAV- and TRBV-specific primers (covering alpha and beta chains). A roughly 19-cycle PCR with a constant-region primer and V-primer adapter amplified TCRs. MiXCR, run by TCRdb on the reads, gives a single entry per CDR3 protein. The table has more than 90,000 distinct CDR3 sequences, about 20% seen once; the top ten hold about 4%. Noted time point: after trial treatment. The treatment: LDRT plus nivolumab, ipilimumab, low-dose cyclophosphamide and aspirin (RACIN trial). Each donor was administered nivolumab, ipilimumab, aspirin, low-dose cyclophosphamide and low-dose radiotherapy.

Sample: PBMCs, taken after low-dose radiotherapy plus immunotherapy. The chain links TRBV5-6 to TRBJ2-6; perhaps TRBD1 as D (5 bases). This clonotype originated in a male donor with prostate cancer. CDR3 sequence: CASSLGPPSGANVLTF. CDR3 bases: TGTGCCAGCAGTCTGGGGCCCCCCTCTGGGGCCAACGTCCTGACTTTC. Full variable domain (rest looked up from reference TRBV5-6 and TRBJ2-6): DAGVTQSPTHLIKTRGQQVTLRCSPKSGHDTVSWYQQALGQGPQFIFQYYEEEERQRGNFPDRFSGHQFPNYSSELNVNALLLGDSALYLCASSLGPPSGANVLTFGAGSRLTVL.